The 11 T cell receptor beta chains below were found in one sample sequenced in a study of blood T cell repertoires in COVID-19. The assay was immunoSEQ multiplex PCR, and TCRdb's table has in-frame clones only and misses some. Seen here are 97,000 or so clones, about nine tenths observed once, and the top ten hold around 1.7%. The sequenced material came from peripheral blood. The receptor set was obtained from a man aged 55-75 years with acute or convalescent COVID-19.

The chain has TRBV5-1 and TRBJ1-5; 10 nucleotides match TRBD1. Trimming at V came to 0 bases and at J to 6 bases, leaving 3 bases not matched to a gene. This CDR3 is built from 15 residues. The germline gives CDR1 SGHRS, CDR2 YFSETQ. The CDR3 reads CASSLAGQGGQPQHF. The DNA for the CDR3 is TGCGCCAGCAGCTTGGCCGGACAGGGGGGTCAGCCCCAGCATTTT. Together with reference TRBV5-1 and TRBJ1-5, the CDR3 gives the full variable domain: KAGVTQTPRYLIKTRGQQVTLSCSPISGHRSVSWYQQTPGQGLQFLFEYFSETQRNKGNFPGRFSGRQFSNSRSEMNVSTLELGDSALYLCASSLAGQGGQPQHFGDGTRLSIL.

The gene calls are TRBV29-1 and TRBJ1-2; D is ambiguous. V lost 4 bases, J lost 3 bases, and 9 bases lay in between. This CDR3 has 12 residues. Per the germline V gene, CDR1 is SQVTM and CDR2 is ANQGSEA. This CDR3 is CSVGGMHYGYTF. In nucleotides, the CDR3 is TGCAGCGTTGGAGGGATGCACTATGGCTACACCTTC.

The rearrangement uses TRBV15 and TRBJ2-5, with TRBD2 identical over 7 bases. CDR1 and CDR2 (germline): LNHNV, YYDKDF (reference sequence). The CDR3 length is 15 residues. V lost 1 base and J lost 2; bases outside the gene matches: 4. CDR3 sequence (DNA): TGTGCCACCAGCAGAGCGGGGACTATTCAAGAGACCCAGTACTTC. Protein: CATSRAGTIQETQYF. The full variable domain, in which reference TRBV15 and TRBJ2-5 provide the parts outside the CDR3, is DAMVIQNPRYQVTQFGKPVTLSCSQTLNHNVMYWYQQKSSQAPKLLFHYYDKDFNNEADTPDNFQSRRPNTSFCFLDIRSPGLGDTAMYLCATSRAGTIQETQYFGPGTRLLVL.

The chain is built from TRBV30 and TRBJ2-1; TRBD1 might be the D (5 bases). The CDR3 contains 12 residues. V was clipped by 0 bases and J by 13 bases, with 13 bases between them. Per the germline V gene, CDR1 is GTSNPN and CDR2 is SVGIG (reference sequence). CDR3 DNA sequence: TGTGCCTGGAGTGTACGTAAGGGGTTACAGTTCTTC. This encodes CAWSVRKGLQFF.

This chain connects TRBV7-9 to TRBJ1-4, with TRBD1 as a possible D gene (5 bases). The CDR3 consists of 14 residues. The germline V gene has CDR1 SEHNR and CDR2 FQNEAQ (reference sequence). Trimming cost V 1 base and J 7 bases, with 10 bases left between them. The CDR3, as DNA: TGTGCCAGCAGCTTAGGTCAGGGTTTTGAAAAACTGTTTTTT. This translates into CASSLGQGFEKLFF. The complete variable domain, with remaining parts taken from reference TRBV7-9 and TRBJ1-4, reads DTGVSQNPRHKITKRGQNVTFRCDPISEHNRLYWYRQTLGQGPEFLTYFQNEAQLEKSRLLSDRFSAERPKGSFSTLEIQRTEQGDSAMYLCASSLGQGFEKLFFGSGTQLSVL.

This chain joins TRBV2 and TRBJ1-2, with TRBD1 matching over 8 bases. Germline V gene lookup returns CDR1 SNHLY and CDR2 FYNNEI. J gave up 3 bases and V 4 bases, and 4 bases lay outside the gene matches. The CDR3 has 14 amino acids. The CDR3 nucleotides are TGTGCCAGCAGTGTCGGACAGGGCTACTATGGCTACACCTTC. Its protein is CASSVGQGYYGYTF.

The chain combines TRBV5-1 with TRBJ1-1, with unresolved D. Deletions cut 0 bases from V and 4 bases from J, with 7 bases between. CDR3 size: 13 residues. CDR1 and CDR2 (germline): SGHRS, YFSETQ. DNA for the CDR3: TGCGCCAGCAGCTTGGTCGCGAGCACTGAAGCTTTCTTT. It yields the protein CASSLVASTEAFF.

In DNA, the CDR3 is TGTGCCAGCAGCTTGGGAGCAGGGGGTTTGATAGATACGCAGTATTTT. Its translation: CASSLGAGGLIDTQYF. This rearrangement joins TRBV7-2 to TRBJ2-3; 7 nucleotides match TRBD1. Losses at the gene ends were 3 bases for V and 5 bases for J; bases not matched to a gene: 11. Per the germline V gene, CDR1 is SGHTA and CDR2 is FQGNSA. CDR3 length: 16 amino acids.

CDR3 protein: CASSLLGEGANYGYTF. For the CDR3, the DNA is TGTGCCAGCAGCCTGTTGGGGGAGGGGGCTAACTATGGCTACACCTTC. V usage is TRBV2 and J usage is TRBJ1-2; D is possibly TRBD1 (6 bases). CDR1 and CDR2 (germline): SNHLY, FYNNEI. The CDR3 loop spans 16 amino acids. Trimming took off 6 bases at V and 0 bases at J, with 17 bases between the two ends.

The chain links TRBV2 to TRBJ1-2; D call uncertain. CDR3 length equals 15 residues. Deletions cut 4 bases from V and 0 bases from J, with 12 bases between. Germline loops: CDR1 SNHLY, CDR2 FYNNEI. CDR3 amino acids: CASSGTQETNYGYTF. The CDR3 coding sequence is TGTGCCAGCAGTGGAACTCAAGAGACTAACTATGGCTACACCTTC.

This chain uses TRBV14 with TRBJ1-5; D is ambiguous. The CDR3 totals 13 residues. Trimming removed 5 bases from V and 9 bases from J, with 14 bases in between. The germline V gene has CDR1 SGHDN and CDR2 FVKESK. CDR3 nucleotides: TGTGCCAGCAGCGACAAGGTGTACTCGCCCCAGCATTTT. It codes for CASSDKVYSPQHF.